These 17 T cell receptor beta chains share one sample of origin, sequenced in a study of T cell repertoires in cytomegalovirus infection. Each CDR3 protein gets one entry after TCRdb re-called the reads with MiXCR. The data show about 140,000 distinct CDR3 sequences, approximately 30% seen once. No antigens are known for them. Here the sequenced sample was CD8+ T cells from cultured PBMCs, taken from culture after CMV antigen stimulation. The receptors originated from a human donor in good health (CMV status not recorded). Some clones in this sample may be carry-over from other donors' samples.

This clonotype was observed many times. The gene calls are TRBV28 and TRBJ2-1, with TRBD2 identical over 13 bases. The germline gives CDR1 MDHEN, CDR2 SYDVKM. This CDR3 spans 17 amino acids. With 0 bases clipped from V and 4 bases from J, the junction kept 3 bases outside the gene matches. Written as DNA, the CDR3 is TGTGCCAGCAGTTTATGGACTAGCGGGGGGACTTACAATGAGCAGTTCTTC. This translates into CASSLWTSGGTYNEQFF.

The chain recombines TRBV4-1 with TRBJ1-6; possibly TRBD1 for D (5 bases). The CDR3 runs 16 residues. CDR1 and CDR2 from the germline V gene are MGHRA and YSYEKL. Trimming cost V 5 bases and J 8 bases, with 19 bases left between them. CDR3 region: CASSKTELGEDSPLHF. The CDR3 DNA reads as TGCGCCAGCAGCAAAACAGAATTAGGGGAAGATTCACCCCTCCACTTT.

This clonotype has just a few counts. This sequence joins TRBV19 and TRBJ1-5; D ambiguous. V lost 5 bases and J 0 bases, leaving 20 bases between the germline ends. CDR1 is LNHDA, CDR2 SQIVND, per germline (reference sequence). This CDR3 is built from 18 residues. CDR3 nucleotides: TGTGCCAGTAGTGCTACAGACGACGGGGTGGATAGCAATCAGCCCCAGCATTTT. Residues: CASSATDDGVDSNQPQHF.

The chain has TRBV29-1 and TRBJ1-1, with D maybe TRBD1 (6 bases). With 6 bases removed from V and 4 bases from J, the gap between germline ends came to 9 bases. The germline gives CDR1 SQVTM, CDR2 ANQGSEA. The CDR3 covers 11 residues. CDR3 sequence (DNA): TGCAGCGTAGGGGGGGGCACTGAAGCTTTCTTT. This translates into CSVGGGTEAFF.

Points on this clonotype: A much more abundant neighbour one base away suggests this may be a read error. V usage is TRBV29-1 and J usage is TRBJ2-5; perhaps TRBD1 as D (5 bases). Germline V gene data show CDR1 as SQVTM and CDR2 as ANQGSEA. This CDR3 is 12 amino acids long. CDR3 DNA: TGCAGCGTTGACCTAGGGGTGGAGACCCAGAACTTC. Encoded protein: CSVDLGVETQNF.

This clonotype has only a few counts. The chain couples TRBV29-1 to TRBJ2-5, with D possibly being TRBD1 (6 bases). The CDR3 totals 13 residues. From germline, CDR1 is SQVTM and CDR2 ANQGSEA. The V and J ends lost 6 bases and 5 bases respectively, with 16 bases between them. The CDR3, as DNA: TGCAGCGTCCAGAAAACCCAGGGGGAGACCCAGTACTTC. Residues: CSVQKTQGETQYF.

This chain joins TRBV11-3 and TRBJ1-1; no firm D call. CDR1 is SGHNT and CDR2 is YENEEA in the germline V gene. The CDR3 contains 19 residues. V was cut by 3 bases and J by 5 bases, with 28 bases left in between. CDR3 bases: TGTGCCAGCAGCTTTTCCCTCCCGTTTTTGAAGGACGGTCGGACTGAAGCTTTCTTT. As protein: CASSFSLPFLKDGRTEAFF. Using reference TRBV11-3 and TRBJ1-1 for the parts outside the CDR3, the full variable domain is EAGVVQSPRYKIIEKKQPVAFWCNPISGHNTLYWYLQNLGQGPELLIRYENEEAVDDSQLPKDRFSAERLKGVDSTLKIQPAELGDSAVYLCASSFSLPFLKDGRTEAFFGQGTRLTVV.

This clonotype was counted only a few times. V is TRBV15 and J is TRBJ1-2, with D perhaps TRBD1 (6 bases). V was shortened by 0 bases and J by 8 bases, with 19 bases between the two germline ends. CDR1 LNHNV and CDR2 YYDKDF come from the germline V gene (reference sequence). There are 16 residues in the CDR3. In DNA, the CDR3 is TGTGCCACCAGCAGAGATGTGAGACAGGACATCAGGGGCTACACCTTC. Translating it yields CATSRDVRQDIRGYTF. Full variable domain (outside the CDR3, taken from reference TRBV15 and TRBJ1-2): DAMVIQNPRYQVTQFGKPVTLSCSQTLNHNVMYWYQQKSSQAPKLLFHYYDKDFNNEADTPDNFQSRRPNTSFCFLDIRSPGLGDTAMYLCATSRDVRQDIRGYTFGSGTRLTVV.

This clonotype was found a few times. The chain links TRBV7-3 to TRBJ2-7; 9 nucleotides line up with TRBD1. Trimming took 5 bases from V and 2 from J; bases not matched to a gene: 13. This CDR3 is built from 17 residues. CDR1 is SGHTA, CDR2 FQGTGA, per germline. CDR3 amino acids: CASSPLLERTGAYEQYF. The CDR3 DNA follows: TGTGCCAGCAGCCCGTTACTCGAAAGGACAGGGGCCTACGAGCAGTACTTC. Based on the CDR3 plus reference TRBV7-3 and TRBJ2-7, the full variable domain is GAGVSQTPSNKVTEKGKYVELRCDPISGHTALYWYRQSLGQGPEFLIYFQGTGAADDSGLPNDRFFAVRPEGSVSTLKIQRTERGDSAVYLCASSPLLERTGAYEQYFGPGTRLTVT.

Of note for this clonotype: Compared with germline, one end of the junction differs, possibly owing to a read error. The CDR3 loop reads CASSSSSGDYSSPLHF. The CDR3 DNA follows: TGTGCCAGCAGCTCCAGTTCAGGGGATTATAGTTCACCCCTCCACTTT. The chain links TRBV5-6 to TRBJ1-6; maybe TRBD1 (6 bases). Germline assignment: CDR1 SGHDT and CDR2 YYEEEE. There are 16 residues in the CDR3.

The chain combines TRBV12-3 or TRBV12-4 with TRBJ2-1; no firm D call. The V and J ends lost 7 bases and 5 bases respectively, with 21 bases between them. The CDR3 runs to 16 residues. In DNA, the CDR3 is TGTGCCAGCATCCGATACCTGACCGGAGTTGACAATGAGCAGTTCTTC. It encodes CASIRYLTGVDNEQFF.

The chain joins TRBV19 to TRBJ2-7, with TRBD1 as a possible D gene (6 bases). This CDR3 has 14 amino acids. V lost 5 bases and J lost 2, with 13 bases in between. CDR1 is LNHDA and CDR2 is SQIVND in the germline V gene (reference sequence). CDR3 sequence: CASSWGRGTYEQYF. In DNA form, the CDR3 reads TGTGCCAGTAGTTGGGGGCGAGGCACCTACGAGCAGTACTTC.

In this sample, this clonotype turned up a few times. The CDR3 DNA follows: TGTGCCAGCAGCCAAGATCCAACCGGGGGTAACTATGGCTACACCTTC. Protein: CASSQDPTGGNYGYTF. The genes are TRBV4-2 and TRBJ1-2, with D maybe TRBD1 (5 bases). V lost 0 bases and J lost 1, with 12 bases in between. The CDR3 covers 16 residues. The germline gives CDR1 LGHNA, CDR2 YNFKEQ.

J is TRBJ1-1 and V is TRBV11-3; TRBD1 might be the D (6 bases). Trimming shortened V by 5 bases and J by 5 bases, and 18 bases separated the two germline ends. The CDR3 is made up of 15 amino acids. CDR1 is SGHNT, CDR2 YENEEA, per germline. CDR3 loop: CASSPHRVPWTEAFF. CDR3 DNA sequence: TGTGCCAGCAGCCCGCACAGGGTTCCTTGGACTGAAGCTTTCTTT.

This chain uses TRBV10-3 with TRBJ2-5; either TRBD1 or TRBD2 may fit D (5 bases each). Germline V gene data show CDR1 as ENHRY and CDR2 as SYGVKD. This CDR3 has 13 amino acids. V was pared by 2 bases and J by 5 bases, with 9 bases between. The CDR3 bases are TGTGCCATCAGTGAGAGAGGGGCGGAGACCCAGTACTTC. This codes for CAISERGAETQYF.

DNA of the CDR3: TGTGCCAGCAGTGGTTGGGGGCACAATGAGCAGTTCTTC. Amino acids: CASSGWGHNEQFF. The chain has TRBV2 and TRBJ2-1; tentative D call: TRBD1 (6 bases). Per germline, CDR1 SNHLY and CDR2 FYNNEI. CDR3 size: 13 residues. Trimming removed 4 bases from V and 5 bases from J, with 9 bases in between.

The V call is TRBV11-2, the J call TRBJ2-1; D unresolved. The germline CDR1 and CDR2 sequences are SGHAT and FQNNGV. The CDR3 runs to 13 residues. The V end lost 4 bases, the J end lost 4 bases, and 8 bases lay between the germline ends. The CDR3 sequence is CASSWVSYNEQFF. The CDR3 DNA is TGTGCCAGCAGCTGGGTCTCGTACAATGAGCAGTTCTTC.